The 15 T cell receptor beta chains in this list originate from one sample, sequenced in a study of OX40 agonist ivuxolimab in advanced cancers. Data came from immunoSEQ multiplex PCR; TCRdb stores just in-frame clones and leaves some out. The sample includes fewer than 75,000 clones, around 90% seen only once; the top ten take about 0.7%. Sample: CD4+ or CD8+ T cells sorted from blood, taken in a trial of the OX40 agonist ivuxolimab. All receptors derive from an adult with an advanced solid tumor such as melanoma, head and neck, liver or kidney cancer.

The genes are TRBV6-5 and TRBJ1-5; the D gene is possibly TRBD1 (6 bases). CDR3 size: 14 residues. The V gene lost 4 bases and the J gene lost 4 bases, with 11 bases spanning the gap. From germline, CDR1 is MNHEY and CDR2 SVGAGI. The CDR3 DNA sequence: TGTGCCAGCAGTTTACCCCAGGGGAATCAGCCCCAGCATTTT. This encodes CASSLPQGNQPQHF.

The gene calls are TRBV7-2 and TRBJ2-7, with D maybe TRBD2 (5 bases). The V end lost 5 bases, the J end lost 1 base, and 12 bases lay between the germline ends. The CDR3 spans 14 residues. Germline assignment: CDR1 SGHTA and CDR2 FQGNSA. The CDR3 sequence: CASSPQAGSYEQYF. The CDR3 DNA follows: TGTGCCAGCAGCCCCCAGGCGGGTTCCTACGAGCAGTACTTC.

V usage is TRBV29-1 and J usage is TRBJ1-1; D may be TRBD1 (6 bases). This CDR3 contains 10 residues. V shed 4 bases and J shed 11 bases, with 11 bases lying between them. Per germline, CDR1 SQVTM and CDR2 ANQGSEA. CDR3 in amino acids: CSVVPGDAFF. The CDR3 nucleotides are TGCAGCGTTGTCCCAGGGGACGCTTTCTTT. The full variable domain, rest sourced from reference TRBV29-1 and TRBJ1-1, is SAVISQKPSRDICQRGTSLTIQCQVDSQVTMMFWYRQQPGQSLTLIATANQGSEATYESGFVIDKFPISRPNLTFSTLTVSNMSPEDSSIYLCSVVPGDAFFGQGTRLTVV.

The gene calls are TRBV10-3 and TRBJ1-1, with 12 bases fitting TRBD1. The germline V gene encodes CDR1 ENHRY and CDR2 SYGVKD. The V and J ends lost 8 bases and 5 bases, in that order; junction bases with no gene match: 9. This CDR3 spans 15 amino acids. This CDR3 is CAIAGTGGGGTEAFF. CDR3 DNA sequence: TGTGCCATCGCAGGGACAGGGGGCGGAGGAACTGAAGCTTTCTTT.

V usage is TRBV28 and J usage is TRBJ2-1; 7 positions match TRBD2. The CDR3 is made up of 17 amino acids. J gave up 6 bases and V 5 bases, and 16 bases lay outside the gene matches. CDR1 is MDHEN and CDR2 is SYDVKM in the germline V gene. CDR3 in DNA: TGTGCCAGCAGTCCTATCGGGGGGAGGCCGGGGCGCAATGAGCAGTTCTTC. This encodes CASSPIGGRPGRNEQFF.

The V call is TRBV28, the J call TRBJ1-4; unclear D gene. This CDR3 is built from 14 residues. V was pared by 5 bases and J by 1 base, with 8 bases between. CDR1 is MDHEN, CDR2 SYDVKM, per germline. CDR3 amino acids: CASSLTVTNEKLFF. The CDR3 DNA reads TGTGCCAGCAGTCTTACAGTAACTAATGAAAAACTGTTTTTT.

J is TRBJ2-2 and V is TRBV28; tentatively, D is TRBD1 or TRBD2 (6 bases each). The CDR3 extends over 16 amino acids. The germline gives CDR1 MDHEN, CDR2 SYDVKM. V lost 5 bases and J 0 bases, leaving 13 bases between the germline ends. CDR3 amino acids: CASSPWGATNTGELFF. For the CDR3, the DNA is TGTGCCAGCAGTCCCTGGGGGGCGACGAACACCGGGGAGCTGTTTTTT. The entire variable domain, with the rest obtained from reference TRBV28 and TRBJ2-2, is as follows: DVKVTQSSRYLVKRTGEKVFLECVQDMDHENMFWYRQDPGLGLRLIYFSYDVKMKEKGDIPEGYSVSREKKERFSLILESASTNQTSMYLCASSPWGATNTGELFFGEGSRLTVL.

The V call is TRBV30, the J call TRBJ2-2; D call uncertain. The V and J ends lost 5 bases and 7 bases respectively, with 14 bases between them. The CDR3 totals 13 residues. Per the germline V gene, CDR1 is GTSNPN and CDR2 is SVGIG (reference sequence). CDR3 DNA sequence: TGTGCCTGGGATCCCTGGGCCGGCGGGGAGCTGTTTTTT. It translates to CAWDPWAGGELFF. Complete variable domain (other parts from reference TRBV30 and TRBJ2-2): SQTIHQWPATLVQPVGSPLSLECTVEGTSNPNLYWYRQAAGRGLQLLFYSVGIGQISSEVPQNLSASRPQDRQFILSSKKLLLSDSGFYLCAWDPWAGGELFFGEGSRLTVL.

V gene TRBV28 combines with J gene TRBJ1-5; D uncertain. The CDR3 is 12 amino acids. From germline, CDR1 is MDHEN and CDR2 SYDVKM. With 3 bases removed from V and 2 bases from J, the gap between germline ends came to 2 bases. CDR3 nucleotide sequence: TGTGCCAGCAGTTTCGGCAATCAGCCCCAGCATTTT. This gives the protein CASSFGNQPQHF.

J is TRBJ2-7 and V is TRBV6-6; 8 positions agree with TRBD1. Germline V gene data show CDR1 as MNHNY and CDR2 as SVGAGI (reference sequence). The V and J ends lost 10 bases and 5 bases, in that order; junction bases with no gene match: 16. There are 15 residues in the CDR3. The CDR3 region has the DNA TGTGCCACCAACCCAAATTTCAGGGGGCGGGACGAGCAGTACTTC. This encodes CATNPNFRGRDEQYF.

The chain links TRBV5-4 to TRBJ1-1; 9 positions match TRBD1. Trimming removed 4 bases from V and 3 bases from J; junction bases left unmatched: 4. The CDR3 totals 14 residues. Germline CDR1 and CDR2: SGHNT and YYREEE (reference sequence). CDR3 bases: TGTGCCAGCAGCCGGGACAGGGTTCACACTGAAGCTTTCTTT. Translation gives CASSRDRVHTEAFF.

This chain joins TRBV6-7 and TRBJ2-2; possible D gene TRBD2, 6 bases. TRBV6-7 is marked as an open reading frame, function uncertain. The V end was cut by 6 bases, the J end by 2 bases, with 16 bases between. This CDR3 region has 16 residues. CDR3 sequence reads: CASRIGTGENTGELFF. In nucleotides, the CDR3 is TGTGCCAGCAGAATAGGGACGGGGGAAAACACCGGGGAGCTGTTTTTT.

The chain uses TRBV5-4 and TRBJ1-2; D uncertain. The CDR3 sequence is 13 residues long. The germline CDR1 and CDR2 sequences are SGHNT and YYREEE (reference sequence). Trimming left V 0 bases short and J 8 bases short, with 11 bases between. The CDR3 coding sequence is TGTGCCAGCAGCTTGGCCCAAAGGATCGGCTACACCTTC. Translation: CASSLAQRIGYTF.

The chain is built from TRBV5-1 and TRBJ2-2; D gene unclear. The ends were cut back, 3 bases at V and 8 bases at J, with 11 bases in the middle. The CDR3 covers 13 residues. Germline V gene sequence: CDR1 SGHRS, CDR2 YFSETQ. The CDR3 coding sequence is TGCGCCAGCAGCTGGAGCAACGGAGGGGAGCTGTTTTTT. Its translation is CASSWSNGGELFF.

The rearrangement joins TRBV9 to TRBJ1-1; a weak D match, TRBD1 (5 bases). The germline V gene has CDR1 SGDLS and CDR2 YYNGEE. CDR3 length equals 15 residues. Trimming took off 0 bases at V and 3 bases at J, with 12 bases between the two ends. CDR3 coding DNA: TGTGCCAGCAGCGTAGCTACGGGGGGTGACACTGAAGCTTTCTTT. Encoded protein: CASSVATGGDTEAFF.